The 28 T cell receptor beta chains given below trace back to one sample, sequenced in a study of blood T cell repertoires in COVID-19. This table comes from immunoSEQ multiplex PCR, and its TCRdb copy is limited to in-frame clones, with some not included. Of 200,000 to 250,000 clones listed, approximately 82% are singletons. Source material: peripheral blood. These receptors came from a woman of 80 years or more with acute or convalescent COVID-19.

The V call is TRBV10-3, the J call TRBJ1-2; 7 nucleotides line up with TRBD1. Germline CDR1 reads ENHRY; CDR2 reads SYGVKD. The CDR3 totals 17 residues. Losses at the gene ends were 2 bases for V and 7 bases for J; bases not matched to a gene: 16. In DNA form, the CDR3 reads TGTGCCATCAGTGAGACTCCGACAGGGTGGTCCTCCAGTGGCTACACCTTC. Translating gives CAISETPTGWSSSGYTF.

The chain uses TRBV6-6 and TRBJ1-6; TRBD1 matches 7 bases. The CDR3 spans 16 residues. V was pared by 5 bases and J by 5 bases, with 9 bases of the junction left unmatched. The germline V gene has CDR1 MNHNY and CDR2 SVGAGI (reference sequence). The CDR3 sequence: CASSRPTGVDNSPLHF. As DNA, the CDR3 is TGTGCCAGCAGTCGCCCTACAGGGGTGGATAATTCACCCCTCCACTTT.

The genes are TRBV29-1 and TRBJ1-1, with TRBD1 as a possible D gene (6 bases). V shed 7 bases and J shed 2 bases, with 20 bases lying between them. Germline V gives CDR1 SQVTM, CDR2 ANQGSEA. The CDR3 covers 15 residues. CDR3 in amino acids: CSADAGWTANTEAFF. In DNA form, the CDR3 reads TGCAGCGCTGATGCTGGGTGGACAGCCAACACTGAAGCTTTCTTT.

V and J are TRBV19 and TRBJ1-1; a possible D gene is TRBD1 (6 bases). V shed 8 bases and J shed 4 bases, with 14 bases lying between them. The CDR3 has 13 residues. Germline CDR1 reads LNHDA; CDR2 reads SQIVND (reference sequence). For the CDR3, the DNA is TGTGCCAGTTGGGGGGGCCGGGGCACTGAAGCTTTCTTT. Residues: CASWGGRGTEAFF.

The chain carries TRBV18 and TRBJ1-4; 8 bases map to TRBD1. Germline V CDR1 and CDR2: KGHSH, LQKENI. V lost 7 bases to trimming and J lost 3 bases; unmatched junction nucleotides: 10. There are 16 residues in the CDR3. In nucleotides, the CDR3 is TGTGCCAGCTGCAGAACTCCGGGACAGGCTAATGAAAAACTGTTTTTT. As protein: CASCRTPGQANEKLFF.

The rearrangement links TRBV6-1 to TRBJ2-3; 10 nucleotides align to TRBD2. The CDR3 contains 16 residues. V was clipped by 2 bases and J by 9 bases; unmatched bases: 11. CDR1 and CDR2 (germline): MNHNS, SASEGT. As DNA, the CDR3 is TGTGCCAGCAGTGAACGGGCTAGCGGGGGCAGGGGGACGCAGTATTTT. Translated, it gives CASSERASGGRGTQYF.

The rearrangement joins TRBV28 to TRBJ1-4; TRBD1 matches 10 bases. CDR1 is MDHEN, CDR2 SYDVKM, per germline. CDR3 size: 14 residues. J gave up 8 bases and V 6 bases, and 6 bases lay outside the gene matches. DNA of the CDR3: TGTGCCAGCAGAACCGGGACAGGGGTCGAAAAACTGTTTTTT. Protein sequence: CASRTGTGVEKLFF.

CDR3: CASTPDLTGIRSEAFF. CDR3 in DNA: TGTGCCAGCACTCCTGATCTTACAGGGATCAGGTCTGAAGCTTTCTTT. The rearrangement joins TRBV7-2 to TRBJ1-1; the D gene is possibly TRBD1 (6 bases). The ends were cut back, 7 bases at V and 6 bases at J, with 24 bases in the middle. This CDR3 is 16 amino acids long. Germline CDR1 is SGHTA and CDR2 is FQGNSA. Supplemented by reference TRBV7-2 and TRBJ1-1, the full variable domain reads GAGVSQSPSNKVTEKGKDVELRCDPISGHTALYWYRQSLGQGLEFLIYFQGNSAPDKSGLPSDRFSAERTGGSVSTLTIQRTQQEDSAVYLCASTPDLTGIRSEAFFGQGTRLTVV.

The chain combines TRBV29-1 with TRBJ2-7, with a weak D call TRBD2 (6 bases). Germline V gene lookup returns CDR1 SQVTM and CDR2 ANQGSEA. This CDR3 is 12 amino acids long. Trimming cost V 3 bases and J 5 bases, with 11 bases left between them. This CDR3 reads CSVDRPGDEQYF. In nucleotides, the CDR3 is TGCAGCGTTGATCGTCCGGGGGACGAGCAGTACTTC.

The sample holds a few counts of this clone. This chain joins TRBV5-1 and TRBJ1-4; TRBD1 aligns across 9 bases. Germline loops: CDR1 SGHRS, CDR2 YFSETQ. This CDR3 contains 16 residues. The junction had 8 bases not matched to a gene; V was cut back by 0 bases and J by 8 bases. CDR3: CASSLEKGQGSEKLFF. CDR3 DNA sequence: TGCGCCAGCAGCTTGGAAAAGGGACAGGGTAGCGAAAAACTGTTTTTT.

The chain is built from TRBV12-3 or TRBV12-4 and TRBJ1-1; D perhaps matches TRBD1 (5 bases). CDR3 length equals 13 residues. V lost 6 bases and J 3 bases, leaving 11 bases between the germline ends. The CDR3 DNA is TGTGCCAGCAGGCCCTGGGGGGACACTGAAGCTTTCTTT. Residues: CASRPWGDTEAFF.

The chain employs TRBV15 and TRBJ1-1; D gene uncertain. This CDR3 region has 15 residues. Germline lookup yields CDR1 LNHNV and CDR2 YYDKDF (reference sequence). The ends were cut back, 0 bases at V and 0 bases at J, with 8 bases in the middle. CDR3 amino acids: CATSREPEVNTEAFF. The CDR3 bases are TGTGCCACCAGCAGAGAGCCCGAGGTGAACACTGAAGCTTTCTTT. The variable domain in full, with the rest retrieved from reference TRBV15 and TRBJ1-1, is DAMVIQNPRYQVTQFGKPVTLSCSQTLNHNVMYWYQQKSSQAPKLLFHYYDKDFNNEADTPDNFQSRRPNTSFCFLDIRSPGLGDTAMYLCATSREPEVNTEAFFGQGTRLTVV.

J is TRBJ1-6 and V is TRBV18; D is unresolved. V lost 2 bases, J lost 9 bases, and 11 bases lay in between. Germline loops: CDR1 KGHSH, CDR2 LQKENI. The CDR3 is 14 residues long. The CDR3 DNA is TGTGCCAGCTCACCAGGACTACCAACTTCACCCCTCCACTTT. Translation: CASSPGLPTSPLHF.

The genes are TRBV7-3 and TRBJ2-1; 8 bases align to TRBD1. V lost 4 bases, J lost 10 bases, and 9 bases stayed unmatched. Germline V gene data show CDR1 as SGHTA and CDR2 as FQGTGA. The CDR3 contains 14 residues. The CDR3 DNA is TGTGCCAGCAGCTACACCGTTGACAGGGGAGAGCAGTTCTTC. Its translation: CASSYTVDRGEQFF.

This clone was seen a single time. The gene calls are TRBV7-9 and TRBJ1-2; D possibly corresponds to TRBD1 (5 bases). The germline CDR1 and CDR2 sequences are SEHNR and FQNEAQ (reference sequence). The CDR3 runs 16 residues. V lost 3 bases to trimming and J lost 6 bases, with 20 bases between them. Here the CDR3 reads CASSFIESEGRHGYTF. In nucleotides, the CDR3 is TGTGCCAGCAGCTTTATCGAGTCGGAGGGGAGGCATGGCTACACCTTC.

The chain carries TRBV6-5 and TRBJ1-1; perhaps TRBD1 as D (5 bases). Trimming took 8 bases from V and 1 from J, leaving 8 bases between them. Germline values: CDR1 MNHEY, CDR2 SVGAGI. The length of the CDR3 is 12 residues. CDR3 sequence: CASHQGNTEAFF. The CDR3, as DNA: TGTGCCAGCCATCAGGGGAACACTGAAGCTTTCTTT.

This clone has just one count. This chain connects TRBV21-1 to TRBJ2-3; TRBD1 reflects the table's D call only, with no check against the DNA. TRBV21-1 is listed as a pseudogene. The CDR3 covers 15 residues. The CDR3 sequence: CASRYGQGCTDTQYF. The CDR3 coding sequence is TGTGCCAGCAGATACGGACAGGGATGCACAGATACGCAGTATTTT.

The chain joins TRBV7-9 to TRBJ1-3; D is unresolved. Germline CDR1 is SEHNR and CDR2 is FQNEAQ (reference sequence). There are 16 residues in the CDR3. Trimming took 5 bases from V and 0 from J, leaving 14 bases between them. The CDR3 here is CASSPWEGVSGNTIYF. CDR3 DNA sequence: TGTGCCAGCAGCCCCTGGGAGGGTGTCTCTGGAAACACCATATATTTT.

V is TRBV5-4 and J is TRBJ2-7, with TRBD1 as a possible D gene (6 bases). CDR1 is SGHNT, CDR2 YYREEE, per germline (reference sequence). The CDR3 loop spans 15 amino acids. Trimming left V 0 bases short and J 5 bases short, with 15 bases between. The CDR3 region is CASSLAGRGKDEQYF. The CDR3 DNA is TGTGCCAGCAGCTTGGCAGGCAGGGGCAAAGACGAGCAGTACTTC.

This chain connects TRBV14 to TRBJ1-1, with D possibly matching TRBD1 (5 bases). Trimming took off 4 bases at V and 3 bases at J, with 24 bases between the two ends. The CDR3 is 18 residues long. Germline assignment: CDR1 SGHDN and CDR2 FVKESK. CDR3 sequence reads: CASSPGGEAGRMDTEAFF. In nucleotides, the CDR3 is TGTGCCAGCAGCCCGGGCGGTGAGGCAGGGAGGATGGACACTGAAGCTTTCTTT.

The V call is TRBV5-4, the J call TRBJ2-5, with D unresolved. V shed 3 bases and J shed 0 bases, with 6 bases lying between them. CDR1 is SGHNT, CDR2 YYREEE, per germline (reference sequence). CDR3 length: 13 amino acids. The CDR3 here is CASSSQNQETQYF. The CDR3, as DNA: TGTGCCAGCAGCTCGCAGAACCAAGAGACCCAGTACTTC. The variable domain in full, completed from reference TRBV5-4 and TRBJ2-5, reads ETGVTQSPTHLIKTRGQQVTLRCSSQSGHNTVSWYQQALGQGPQFIFQYYREEENGRGNFPPRFSGLQFPNYSSELNVNALELDDSALYLCASSSQNQETQYFGPGTRLLVL.

This clone was seen only once. The rearrangement uses TRBV5-6 and TRBJ1-4; 12 bases line up with TRBD1. The CDR3 spans 17 residues. CDR1 SGHDT and CDR2 YYEEEE come from the germline V gene. The junction had 11 bases not matched to a gene; V was cut back by 4 bases and J by 7 bases. CDR3 region: CASSEGTGGEIFEKLFF. The CDR3 region has the DNA TGTGCCAGCAGCGAAGGGACAGGGGGCGAGATTTTTGAAAAACTGTTTTTT.

The chain uses TRBV28 and TRBJ1-2; 8 bases align to TRBD1. After removal of 11 bases from V and 5 bases from J, the junction contained 10 bases not matched to a gene. The CDR3 is made up of 13 amino acids. In germline, CDR1 is MDHEN, CDR2 SYDVKM. This CDR3 reads CAGTGGGGYGYTF. CDR3 nucleotide sequence: TGTGCCGGAACAGGGGGAGGAGGGTATGGCTACACCTTC.

CDR3 loop: CASSATGGSYNEQFF. CDR3 DNA sequence: TGTGCCAGCAGCGCGACGGGGGGTAGCTACAATGAGCAGTTCTTC. The chain combines TRBV4-2 with TRBJ2-1; TRBD2 matches at 7 bases. Germline V gene lookup returns CDR1 LGHNA and CDR2 YNFKEQ. J was trimmed by 3 bases and V by 5 bases; bases with no gene match: 7. The CDR3 is 15 residues long.

The chain employs TRBV11-1 and TRBJ2-5; TRBD1 matches at 7 bases. CDR1 SGHAT and CDR2 FQDESV come from the germline V gene (reference sequence). The CDR3 runs 13 residues. Trimming at V came to 5 bases and at J to 4 bases, leaving 4 bases not matched to a gene. The CDR3 DNA follows: TGTGCCAGCAGCGCAAACAGGGGAGAGACCCAGTACTTC. Translating gives CASSANRGETQYF.

This clone turned up a few times. Other DNA sequences within the sample encode an identical CDR3. This chain connects TRBV7-9 to TRBJ2-2; D is possibly TRBD2 (6 bases). V lost 5 bases and J lost 1, with 8 bases in between. Germline lookup yields CDR1 SEHNR and CDR2 FQNEAQ (reference sequence). This CDR3 has 14 residues. CDR3 protein: CASSLGRNTGELFF. In DNA, the CDR3 is TGTGCCAGCAGCCTCGGGAGGAACACCGGGGAGCTGTTTTTT.

The chain carries TRBV19 and TRBJ1-2, with D tentatively TRBD1 (6 bases). Trimming cost V 10 bases and J 6 bases, with 15 bases left between them. The germline V gene encodes CDR1 LNHDA and CDR2 SQIVND (reference sequence). CDR3 length: 12 amino acids. CDR3: CATRGAEHGYTF. The CDR3 DNA sequence: TGTGCCACCCGGGGGGCGGAGCATGGCTACACCTTC.

The chain carries TRBV2 and TRBJ2-5; no definite D call. V was shortened by 7 bases and J by 5 bases, with 8 bases between the two germline ends. Germline CDR1 SNHLY, CDR2 FYNNEI. This CDR3 has 11 residues. Written as DNA, the CDR3 is TGTGCCAGCACCCTCCTTGAGACCCAGTACTTC. Translation gives CASTLLETQYF.